In its sample, the clone carrying this T cell receptor (beta chain) was seen a few times. Its antigen remains unknown. V lost 5 bases, J lost 12 bases, and 11 bases lay in between. Per germline, CDR1 SEHNR and CDR2 FQNEAQ (reference sequence). The CDR3 contains 11 residues. The source of the sample is a study of T cell repertoires in cytomegalovirus infection. Study summary: CMV infection together with matching HLA type was indicated by public TCR beta signatures. General study findings and limits: What dominated the ex vivo response were HLA-C-restricted CMV-specific TCR beta clonotypes. Cumulated frequencies of public TCR beta families served to identify carriers of CMV plus the relevant HLA.

TCRdb independently ran MiXCR on the reads; one entry per CDR3 protein. This sample carries around 170,000 distinct CDR3 sequences, roughly 14% of them seen once, and the ten largest clones take 25% to 30%. The sample was PBMCs. This clonotype was sampled from a human donor in good health (CMV status not recorded). Some clones in this sample may be carry-over from other donors' samples. The V call is TRBV7-9, the J call TRBJ2-1; D possibly corresponds to TRBD2 (6 bases). The CDR3 DNA reads as TGTGCCAGCAGCGATCAGGAGGGGCAGTTCTTC. It is translated as CASSDQEGQFF.